This T cell receptor beta chain was captured in a study of shared T cell receptors in the human thymus. Only in-frame clones appear in the TCRdb table, and some are missing; sequencing was by immunoSEQ multiplex PCR. In the table there are roughly 700,000 clones, approximately 88% of which are singletons. Germline CDR1 and CDR2: MNHEY and SVGAGI. Trimming removed 4 bases from V and 5 bases from J; junction bases left unmatched: 4. The CDR3 length is 13 residues. This sample also belongs to another study, concerning human thymus T cells. From that report: Surgeons resected thymus tissue during corrective heart surgery. Related reports documented highly overlapping thymic repertoires among unrelated individuals.

Sequences were obtained from thymocytes. This TCR was recovered from a boy in the first two years of life with a congenital heart defect. V and J are TRBV6-5 and TRBJ1-2; 7 bases are shared with TRBD1. The CDR3 is CASSSDRVYGYTF. The CDR3 DNA reads as TGTGCCAGCAGTTCCGACAGGGTGTATGGCTACACCTTC.